Sequencing of this T cell receptor (beta chain) was carried out in a study of shared clonotypes between healthy human individuals. The germline gives CDR1 SQVTM, CDR2 ANQGSEA. V was cut by 4 bases and J by 6 bases, with 16 bases left in between. CDR3 length: 13 amino acids. Method: immunoSEQ multiplex PCR; TCRdb's copy keeps in-frame clones and lacks some. The data contain under 300,000 clones, 65% to 70% of them singletons. The chain couples TRBV29-1 to TRBJ2-7; D could derive from TRBD1 or TRBD2 (5 bases each). Sequencing was done on a sample of memory CD4+ T cells sorted from blood. Subset described: CD45RA-negative fraction. This receptor was obtained from a man aged 25 to 45 in good health. The chain's CDR3 is CSVASGLRGEQYF. The DNA for the CDR3 is TGCAGCGTTGCCTCGGGGCTTCGCGGCGAGCAGTACTTC.